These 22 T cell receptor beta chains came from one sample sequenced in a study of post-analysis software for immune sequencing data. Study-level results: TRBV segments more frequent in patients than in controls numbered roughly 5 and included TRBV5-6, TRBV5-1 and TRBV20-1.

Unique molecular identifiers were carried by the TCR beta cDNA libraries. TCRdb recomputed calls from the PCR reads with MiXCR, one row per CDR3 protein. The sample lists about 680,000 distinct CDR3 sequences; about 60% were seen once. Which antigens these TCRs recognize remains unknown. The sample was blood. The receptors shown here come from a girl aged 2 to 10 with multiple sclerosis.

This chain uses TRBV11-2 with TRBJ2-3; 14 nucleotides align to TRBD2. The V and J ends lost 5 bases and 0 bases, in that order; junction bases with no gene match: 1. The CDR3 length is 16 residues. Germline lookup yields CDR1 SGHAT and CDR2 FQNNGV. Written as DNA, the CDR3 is TGTGCCAGCAGCAGACTAGCGGGAGGGAGCACAGATACGCAGTATTTT. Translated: CASSRLAGGSTDTQYF.

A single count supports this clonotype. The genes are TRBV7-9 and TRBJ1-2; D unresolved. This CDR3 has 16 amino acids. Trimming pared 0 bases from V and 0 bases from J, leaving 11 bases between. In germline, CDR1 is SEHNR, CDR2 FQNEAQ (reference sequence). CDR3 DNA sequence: TGTGCCAGCAGCTTAGCTACTAGTTTCGCTAACTATGGCTACACCTTC. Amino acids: CASSLATSFANYGYTF.

CDR3 residues: CASSPGGTLYNEQFF. The CDR3 nucleotides are TGTGCCAGCAGCCCAGGGGGGACCCTCTACAATGAGCAGTTCTTC. The chain carries TRBV7-2 and TRBJ2-1; a possible D gene is TRBD1 (7 bases). Germline assignment: CDR1 SGHTA and CDR2 FQGNSA. Trimming took off 5 bases at V and 3 bases at J, with 14 bases between the two ends. CDR3 length: 15 amino acids. Filled out from reference TRBV7-2 and TRBJ2-1, the complete variable domain reads GAGVSQSPSNKVTEKGKDVELRCDPISGHTALYWYRQSLGQGLEFLIYFQGNSAPDKSGLPSDRFSAERTGGSVSTLTIQRTQQEDSAVYLCASSPGGTLYNEQFFGPGTRLTVL.

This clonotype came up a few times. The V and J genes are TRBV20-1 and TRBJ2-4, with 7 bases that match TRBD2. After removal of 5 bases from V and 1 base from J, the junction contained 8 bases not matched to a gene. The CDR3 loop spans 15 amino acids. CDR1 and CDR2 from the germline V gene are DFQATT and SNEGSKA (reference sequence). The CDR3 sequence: CSAGGGRTAKNIQYF. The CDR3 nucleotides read TGCAGTGCTGGGGGGGGTAGGACGGCCAAAAACATTCAGTACTTC.

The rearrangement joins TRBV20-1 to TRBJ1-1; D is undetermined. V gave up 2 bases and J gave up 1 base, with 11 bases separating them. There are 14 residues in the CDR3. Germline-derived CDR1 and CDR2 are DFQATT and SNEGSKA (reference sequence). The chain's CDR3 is CSARRPNGNTEAFF. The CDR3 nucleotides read TGCAGTGCTAGAAGACCAAACGGGAACACTGAAGCTTTCTTT.

CDR3 nucleotide sequence: TGTGCCAGCAGCCCCAGACAGGGGTATGGCTACACCTTC. This sequence encodes CASSPRQGYGYTF. The V call is TRBV7-9, the J call TRBJ1-2; TRBD1 aligns across 8 bases. Unmatched junction bases numbered 4, after V lost 5 bases and J lost 5 bases. Germline V lookup: CDR1 SEHNR, CDR2 FQNEAQ (reference sequence). The CDR3 runs to 13 residues.

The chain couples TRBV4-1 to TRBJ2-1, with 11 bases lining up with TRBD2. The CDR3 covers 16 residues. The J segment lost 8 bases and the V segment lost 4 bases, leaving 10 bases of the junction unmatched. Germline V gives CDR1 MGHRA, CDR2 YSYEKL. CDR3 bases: TGCGCCAGCAGCCGTATAGCGGGAGGGCCTAGGGATGAGCAGTTCTTC. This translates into CASSRIAGGPRDEQFF.

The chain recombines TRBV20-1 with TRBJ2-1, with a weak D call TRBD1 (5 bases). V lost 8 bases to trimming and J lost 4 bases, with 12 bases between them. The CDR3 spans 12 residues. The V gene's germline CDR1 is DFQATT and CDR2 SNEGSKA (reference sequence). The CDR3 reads CSSSTAYNEQFF. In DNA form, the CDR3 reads TGCAGTTCATCGACAGCTTACAATGAGCAGTTCTTC.

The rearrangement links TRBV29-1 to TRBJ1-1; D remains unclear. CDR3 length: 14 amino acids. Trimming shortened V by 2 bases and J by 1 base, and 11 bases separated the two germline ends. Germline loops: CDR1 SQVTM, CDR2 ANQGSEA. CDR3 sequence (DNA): TGCAGCGTTGAAACACGCCAAGCGAACACTGAAGCTTTCTTT. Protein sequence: CSVETRQANTEAFF.

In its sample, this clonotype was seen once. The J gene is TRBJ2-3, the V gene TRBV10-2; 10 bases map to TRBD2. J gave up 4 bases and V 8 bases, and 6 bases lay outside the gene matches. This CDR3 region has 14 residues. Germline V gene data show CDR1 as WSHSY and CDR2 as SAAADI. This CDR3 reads CASSGTSAADTQYF. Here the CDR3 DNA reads TGCGCCAGCTCCGGGACTAGCGCGGCAGATACGCAGTATTTT.

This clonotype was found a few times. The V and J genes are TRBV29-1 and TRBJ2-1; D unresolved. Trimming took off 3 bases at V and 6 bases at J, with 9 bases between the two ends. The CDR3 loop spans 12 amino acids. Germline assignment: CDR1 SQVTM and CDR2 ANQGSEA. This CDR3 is CSVDWVRNEQFF. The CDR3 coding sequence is TGCAGCGTTGACTGGGTTCGCAATGAGCAGTTCTTC.

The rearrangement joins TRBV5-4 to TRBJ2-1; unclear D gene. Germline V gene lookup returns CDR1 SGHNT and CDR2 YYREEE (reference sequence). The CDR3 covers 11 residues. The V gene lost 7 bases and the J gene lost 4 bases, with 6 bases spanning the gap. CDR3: CASLGYNEQFF. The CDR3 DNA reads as TGTGCCAGCCTAGGTTACAATGAGCAGTTCTTC.

The CDR3 here is CSVTDSSYEQYF. The CDR3 nucleotides read TGCAGCGTTACCGACAGCTCCTACGAGCAGTACTTC. This chain connects TRBV29-1 to TRBJ2-7; possibly TRBD1 for D (5 bases). Germline CDR1 reads SQVTM; CDR2 reads ANQGSEA. Trimming took off 5 bases at V and 0 bases at J, with 8 bases between the two ends. This CDR3 is 12 amino acids long.

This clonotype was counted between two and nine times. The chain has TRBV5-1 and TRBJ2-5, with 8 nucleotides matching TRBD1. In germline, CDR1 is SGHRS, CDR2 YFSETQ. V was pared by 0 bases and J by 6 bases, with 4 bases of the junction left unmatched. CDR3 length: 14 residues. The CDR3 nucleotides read TGCGCCAGCAGCTTGGGACAGGGGAAGCAGACCCAGTACTTC. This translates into CASSLGQGKQTQYF.

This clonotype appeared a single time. The CDR3 spells CASSHDRGEQFF. CDR3 coding DNA: TGTGCCAGCAGTCACGACAGGGGTGAGCAGTTCTTC. J is TRBJ2-1 and V is TRBV28; 8 bases are shared with TRBD1. The CDR3 has 12 residues. With 5 bases clipped from V and 9 bases from J, the junction kept 3 bases outside the gene matches. Germline CDR1 reads MDHEN; CDR2 reads SYDVKM.

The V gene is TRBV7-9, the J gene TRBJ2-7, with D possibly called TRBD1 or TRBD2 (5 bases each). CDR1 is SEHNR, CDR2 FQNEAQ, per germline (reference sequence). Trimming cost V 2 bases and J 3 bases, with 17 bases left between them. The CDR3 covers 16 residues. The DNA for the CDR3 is TGTGCCAGCAGCTTAAATAACGGGGCCTTCGACTACGAGCAGTACTTC. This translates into CASSLNNGAFDYEQYF.

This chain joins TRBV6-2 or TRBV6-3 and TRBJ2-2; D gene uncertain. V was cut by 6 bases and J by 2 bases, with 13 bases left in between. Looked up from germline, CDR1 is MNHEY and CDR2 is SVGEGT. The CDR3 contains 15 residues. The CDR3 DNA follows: TGTGCCAGCAGAGGCGGAGACCTAAACACCGGGGAGCTGTTTTTT. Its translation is CASRGGDLNTGELFF.

This CDR3 reads CAISGGGDEQFF. Here the CDR3 DNA reads TGTGCCATCAGTGGAGGGGGGGATGAGCAGTTCTTC. The chain has TRBV10-3 and TRBJ2-1, with TRBD2 as a possible D gene (7 bases). Trimming stripped 4 bases from V and 8 bases from J, with 9 bases between. From germline, CDR1 is ENHRY and CDR2 SYGVKD. CDR3 length: 12 residues.

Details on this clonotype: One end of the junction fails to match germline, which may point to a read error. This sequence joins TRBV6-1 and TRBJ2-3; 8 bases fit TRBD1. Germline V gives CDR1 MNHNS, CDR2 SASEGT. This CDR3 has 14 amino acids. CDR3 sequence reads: CACRGQESTDTQYF. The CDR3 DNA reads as TGTGCCTGCAGGGGACAGGAAAGCACAGATACGCAGTATTTT.

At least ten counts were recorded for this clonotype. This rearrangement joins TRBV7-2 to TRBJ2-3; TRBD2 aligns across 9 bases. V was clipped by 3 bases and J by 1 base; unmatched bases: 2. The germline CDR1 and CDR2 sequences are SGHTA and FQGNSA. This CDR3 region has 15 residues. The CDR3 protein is CASSLGGGGTDTQYF. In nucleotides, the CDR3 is TGTGCCAGCAGCTTGGGCGGGGGGGGCACAGATACGCAGTATTTT.

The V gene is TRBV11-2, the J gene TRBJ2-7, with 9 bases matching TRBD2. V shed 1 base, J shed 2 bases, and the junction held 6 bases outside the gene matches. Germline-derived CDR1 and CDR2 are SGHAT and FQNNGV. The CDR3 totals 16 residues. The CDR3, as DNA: TGTGCCAGCAGCTTAGGGTCTAGCGGGGTAACCTACGAGCAGTACTTC. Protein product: CASSLGSSGVTYEQYF.

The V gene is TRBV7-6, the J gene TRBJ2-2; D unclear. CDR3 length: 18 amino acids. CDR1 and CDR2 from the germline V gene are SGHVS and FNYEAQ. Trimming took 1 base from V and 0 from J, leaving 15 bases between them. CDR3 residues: CASSLVSWRQTNTGELFF. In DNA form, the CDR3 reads TGTGCCAGCAGCTTAGTCAGTTGGCGGCAGACGAACACCGGGGAGCTGTTTTTT.